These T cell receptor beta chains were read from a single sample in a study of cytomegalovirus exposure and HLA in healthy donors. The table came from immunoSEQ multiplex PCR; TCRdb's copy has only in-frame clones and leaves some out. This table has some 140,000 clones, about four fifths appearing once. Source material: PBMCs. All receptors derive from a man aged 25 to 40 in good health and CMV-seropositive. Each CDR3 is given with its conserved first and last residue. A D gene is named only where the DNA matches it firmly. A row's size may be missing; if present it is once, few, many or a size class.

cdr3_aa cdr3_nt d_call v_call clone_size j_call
CASSSRTSGAYEQYF TGTGCCAGCAGCTCAAGGACTAGCGGGGCCTACGAGCAGTACTTC TRBD2 TRBV7-2 NA TRBJ2-7
CASPGGSSYEQYF TGTGCCAGCCCCGGGGGGAGCTCCTACGAGCAGTACTTC TRBD2 TRBV6-5 NA TRBJ2-7
CASSPLGREYNEQFF TGTGCCAGCAGCCCCCTCGGGAGGGAATACAATGAGCAGTTCTTC TRBD2 TRBV7-9 NA TRBJ2-1
CASTRGDFPYEQYF TGTGCCAGCACCCGGGGGGACTTTCCCTACGAGCAGTACTTC TRBD2 TRBV5-5 NA TRBJ2-7
CASSQGGNRVGTEAFF TGTGCCAGCAGTCAAGGGGGAAACAGGGTGGGCACTGAAGCTTTCTTT NA TRBV7-8 NA TRBJ1-1
CSSSQVPYGYTF TGTTCCAGCAGCCAGGTTCCCTATGGCTACACCTTC NA TRBV7-9 NA TRBJ1-2
CASRFAAGDTEAFF TGTGCCAGCAGGTTCGCTGCGGGGGACACTGAAGCTTTCTTT NA TRBV2 few TRBJ1-1
CASRGGYNEQFF TGTGCCAGCAGGGGGGGGTATAATGAGCAGTTCTTC TRBD2 TRBV25-1 few TRBJ2-1
CASGLPSGRVPDLYEQYF TGTGCTAGTGGTTTGCCAAGCGGGAGGGTCCCGGACCTCTACGAGCAGTACTTC TRBD2 TRBV12-5 NA TRBJ2-7
CASSLAGSGANVLTF TGCGCCAGCAGCTTGGCAGGGTCTGGGGCCAACGTCCTGACTTTC NA TRBV5-1 few TRBJ2-6
CASRPGVGQWEQYF TGTGCAAGTCGCCCAGGGGTCGGGCAATGGGAGCAGTACTTC NA TRBV12-2 NA TRBJ2-7
CASAETGVMNTEAFF TGTGCCAGCGCCGAGACAGGGGTCATGAACACTGAAGCTTTCTTT TRBD1 TRBV25-1 NA TRBJ1-1
CASSQGAWYTGELFF TGTGCCAGCAGCCAAGGGGCATGGTATACCGGGGAGCTGTTTTTT NA TRBV14 NA TRBJ2-2
CASDRGRPSNQPQHF TGTGCCAGCGACAGGGGGCGACCCAGCAATCAGCCCCAGCATTTT TRBD1 TRBV28 NA TRBJ1-5
CASSLLPRGEQFF TGTGCCAGCAGTTTACTCCCTCGCGGTGAGCAGTTCTTC NA TRBV27 NA TRBJ2-1
CSSSRQGSGYTF TGCTCAAGCTCGAGACAGGGTAGTGGCTACACCTTC TRBD1 TRBV6-1 NA TRBJ1-2
CASSQTVNSGNTIYF TGCGCCAGCAGCCAAACAGTGAACTCTGGAAACACCATATATTTT NA TRBV4-3 NA TRBJ1-3
CASSILTLGKIEQFF TGTGCCAGTAGTATACTCACACTAGGGAAAATTGAGCAGTTCTTC NA TRBV19 NA TRBJ2-1
CAWKGSGRRSNVPDTQYF TGTGCCTGGAAGGGTAGCGGGAGAAGGAGCAATGTCCCAGATACGCAGTATTTT TRBD2 TRBV30 once TRBJ2-3
CATPGTYRSGANVLTF TGTGCCACCCCCGGGACATACCGCTCTGGGGCCAACGTCCTGACTTTC NA TRBV13 NA TRBJ2-6
CASSSGQTFNTEAFF TGTGCCAGCAGTTCCGGACAGACCTTTAACACTGAAGCTTTCTTT NA TRBV9 NA TRBJ1-1
CASSGTVVYEQYF TGTGCCAGCAGTGGGACAGTTGTCTACGAGCAGTACTTC TRBD1 TRBV28 NA TRBJ2-7
CASRTGQYTGELFF TGTGCCAGCAGGACGGGACAGTACACCGGGGAGCTGTTTTTT TRBD1 TRBV27 NA TRBJ2-2
CASRPIRDREVGELFF TGTGCCAGCAGACCAATCCGGGACAGGGAGGTCGGGGAGCTGTTTTTT TRBD1 TRBV7-9 NA TRBJ2-2
CASSYQGSGYTF TGTGCCAGCAGCTACCAGGGGTCTGGCTACACCTTC NA TRBV7-2 NA TRBJ1-2
CASSERGSEAEAFF TGTGCCAGCTCTGAGCGGGGGAGTGAGGCTGAAGCTTTCTTT NA TRBV18 NA TRBJ1-1
CASSYDRPHEQYF TGTGCCAGCAGTTATGACAGGCCCCACGAGCAGTACTTC NA TRBV6-6 NA TRBJ2-7
CASSADRFGAFF TGTGCCAGCAGCGCTGACAGGTTCGGTGCTTTCTTT NA TRBV2 many TRBJ1-1
CATTLGGEQFF TGTGCCACTACCCTAGGGGGTGAGCAGTTCTTC NA TRBV27 NA TRBJ2-1
CASSPPGGQVYTEAFF TGTGCCAGCTCACCACCGGGAGGGCAGGTGTACACTGAAGCTTTCTTT NA TRBV18 NA TRBJ1-1
CASSSSNSYEQYF TGCGCCAGCTCTAGTTCAAACTCCTACGAGCAGTACTTC NA TRBV5-1 NA TRBJ2-7
CASSFTGPGGELFF TGTGCCAGCAGCTTCACAGGGCCCGGCGGGGAGCTGTTTTTT NA TRBV7-8 NA TRBJ2-2
CASSLSQAYGYTF TGCGCCAGCAGCTTGAGTCAGGCCTATGGCTACACCTTC NA TRBV5-1 NA TRBJ1-2
CASSVGTVKGYYGYTF TGTGCCAGCAGTGTTGGGACAGTAAAGGGGTACTATGGCTACACCTTC TRBD1 TRBV6-4 NA TRBJ1-2
CASSVTETGELFF TGTGCCAGCAGTGTGACAGAGACCGGGGAGCTGTTTTTT NA TRBV2 NA TRBJ2-2
CASKPLAGGGDTQYF TGCGCCAGCAAACCCCTAGCGGGGGGAGGAGATACGCAGTATTTT TRBD2 TRBV5-1 few TRBJ2-3
CASSFGTSGGASLETQYF TGTGCCAGCAGCTTCGGGACTAGCGGGGGGGCCAGTTTAGAGACCCAGTACTTC TRBD2 TRBV11-2 NA TRBJ2-5
CARSLRGQGRIYGYTF TGTGCCAGAAGCTTAAGGGGACAGGGAAGGATCTATGGCTACACCTTC TRBD1 TRBV5-3 NA TRBJ1-2
CASSPGRGSHGYTF TGTGCCAGCAGCCCAGGCAGGGGGAGCCATGGCTACACCTTC TRBD1 TRBV7-2 NA TRBJ1-2
CASSQTRNEQFF TGTGCCAGCTCTCAGACTCGGAATGAGCAGTTCTTC NA TRBV18 few TRBJ2-1
CASSLPRRGGLETQYF TGTGCCAGCAGCTTGCCGAGGCGGGGGGGCCTTGAGACCCAGTACTTC TRBD2 TRBV7-9 NA TRBJ2-5
CSVKTGTTNYGYTF TGCAGCGTAAAGACAGGAACTACTAACTATGGCTACACCTTC NA TRBV29-1 NA TRBJ1-2
CASSGTGDGQPQHF TGTGCCAGCAGCGGGACAGGGGATGGTCAGCCCCAGCATTTT TRBD1 TRBV5-6 few TRBJ1-5
CASSLAGQAGNTIYF TGTGCCAGCAGCTTAGCAGGACAGGCTGGAAACACCATATATTTT TRBD1 TRBV7-8 NA TRBJ1-3
CASSSGAYNQPQHF TGTGCCAGCAGTTCCGGAGCCTACAATCAGCCCCAGCATTTT NA TRBV27 NA TRBJ1-5
CAWSVSRERGGQETQYF TGTGCCTGGAGTGTATCGAGGGAGCGGGGGGGCCAAGAGACCCAGTACTTC TRBD2 TRBV30 NA TRBJ2-5
CATSRDLSNTEAFF TGTGCCACCAGCAGAGATCTTAGCAACACTGAAGCTTTCTTT NA TRBV15 NA TRBJ1-1
CASSPDSGNQPQHF TGTGCCAGCAGCCCCGACTCGGGCAATCAGCCCCAGCATTTT NA TRBV7-9 NA TRBJ1-5
CASSGNRGSGNTIYF TGTGCCAGCAGTGGGAACAGGGGGTCTGGAAACACCATATATTTT TRBD1 TRBV6-1 NA TRBJ1-3